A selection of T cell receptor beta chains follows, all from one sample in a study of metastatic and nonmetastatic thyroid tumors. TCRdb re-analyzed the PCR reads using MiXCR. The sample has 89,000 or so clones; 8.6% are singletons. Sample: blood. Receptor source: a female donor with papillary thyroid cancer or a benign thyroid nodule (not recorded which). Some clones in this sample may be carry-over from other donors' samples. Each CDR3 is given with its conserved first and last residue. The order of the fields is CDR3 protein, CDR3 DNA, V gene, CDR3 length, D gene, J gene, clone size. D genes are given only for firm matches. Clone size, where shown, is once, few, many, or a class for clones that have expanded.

CASSLVGGGNSPLHF	TGTGCCAGCAGCTTGGTGGGGGGGGGTAATTCACCCCTCCACTTT	TRBV5-6	15	.	TRBJ1-6	many
CASSQDEGSGNTIYF	TGTGCCAGCAGCCAAGACGAGGGCTCTGGAAACACCATATATTTT	TRBV4-2	15	.	TRBJ1-3	many
CASSLDNTEAFF	TGTGCCAGCAGCTTAGACAACACTGAAGCTTTCTTT	TRBV11-2	12	.	TRBJ1-1	many
CASSYLNRAEDYGYTF	TGTGCCAGCAGTTACCTAAACAGGGCCGAGGACTATGGCTACACCTTC	TRBV6-6	16	.	TRBJ1-2	many
CASRTLGGGTEAFF	TGTGCCAGCAGGACGCTGGGAGGGGGCACTGAAGCTTTCTTT	TRBV2	14	.	TRBJ1-1	many
CASSPSVRLALNSPLHF	TGTGCCAGCAGCCCCTCGGTCCGTTTGGCCCTTAATTCACCCCTCCACTTT	TRBV4-2	17	.	TRBJ1-6	many
CASSDYGHSRSTDTQYF	TGTGCCAGCAGTGATTATGGTCACAGCAGAAGCACAGATACGCAGTATTTT	TRBV6-1	17	.	TRBJ2-3	many
CASSRPRGGGAVDTQYF	TGCGCCAGCAGCCGACCTAGGGGCGGGGGGGCTGTAGATACGCAGTATTTT	TRBV4-1	17	TRBD2	TRBJ2-3	many
CASSFYNEQFF	TGTGCCAGCAGCTTCTACAATGAGCAGTTCTTC	TRBV7-2	11	.	TRBJ2-1	many
CASSLVGGGGNEQFF	TGTGCCAGCAGCTTAGTAGGCGGGGGAGGAAATGAGCAGTTCTTC	TRBV7-2	15	TRBD2	TRBJ2-1	many
CASSLRDYEQYF	TGTGCCAGCAGCCTTCGGGATTACGAGCAGTACTTC	TRBV12-3/TRBV12-4	12	.	TRBJ2-7	medium-sized
CASSLERRNYGYTF	TGTGCCAGCAGCTTAGAGAGGAGGAACTATGGCTACACCTTC	TRBV11-2	14	.	TRBJ1-2	many
CASSEFKAGQETQYF	TGTGCCAGCTCGGAGTTTAAGGCGGGCCAAGAGACCCAGTACTTC	TRBV28	15	.	TRBJ2-5	many
CASSGSSNTIYF	TGTGCCAGCAGTGGGTCTTCAAACACCATATATTTT	TRBV27	12	.	TRBJ1-3	many
CASSPGLAGGLEQFF	TGTGCCAGCAGCCCCGGACTAGCGGGGGGGCTTGAGCAGTTCTTC	TRBV7-3	15	TRBD2	TRBJ2-1	.
CASSLAGRVNTEAFF	TGTGCCAGCAGTTTGGCGGGGAGGGTGAACACTGAAGCTTTCTTT	TRBV12-3/TRBV12-4	15	.	TRBJ1-1	many
CASSPLGSMNTEAFF	TGTGCCAGCAGCCCCCTCGGGAGCATGAACACTGAAGCTTTCTTT	TRBV9	15	.	TRBJ1-1	many
CASSPWDRVSYNEQFF	TGTGCCAGCAGTCCCTGGGACAGGGTATCCTACAATGAGCAGTTCTTC	TRBV12-3/TRBV12-4	16	TRBD1	TRBJ2-1	many
CATSRREPGVSGYTF	TGTGCCACCAGCAGACGGGAACCGGGGGTTTCTGGCTACACCTTC	TRBV15	15	.	TRBJ1-2	.
CASTETSGGAGEQYF	TGTGCCAGCACCGAGACTAGCGGGGGGGCGGGCGAGCAGTACTTC	TRBV9	15	TRBD2	TRBJ2-7	many
CASSGPRAGDHGETQYF	TGTGCCAGCAGCGGCCCCAGAGCGGGGGATCATGGGGAGACCCAGTACTTC	TRBV5-6	17	TRBD2	TRBJ2-5	few
CASSYNTDTQYF	TGTGCCAGCAGTTACAATACAGATACGCAGTATTTT	TRBV6-5	12	.	TRBJ2-3	many
CASSRMYRVYYGYTF	TGTGCCAGCAGTAGAATGTACAGGGTTTACTATGGCTACACCTTC	TRBV28	15	.	TRBJ1-2	few
CSAGPGGLSFNEQFF	TGCAGTGCCGGCCCGGGGGGCTTATCCTTCAATGAGCAGTTCTTC	TRBV20-1	15	.	TRBJ2-1	many
CASSLERNTGELFF	TGCGCCAGCAGCTTGGAACGTAACACCGGGGAGCTGTTTTTT	TRBV5-1	14	.	TRBJ2-2	many
CASNPGVGLSYGYTF	TGTGCCAGCAATCCAGGGGTGGGCCTTAGTTATGGCTACACCTTC	TRBV12-3/TRBV12-4	15	.	TRBJ1-2	many
CASTAAPGEQYF	TGTGCCAGCACGGCGGCCCCGGGGGAGCAGTACTTC	TRBV27	12	.	TRBJ2-7	few
CASSYSMGSGANVLTF	TGTGCCAGCAGTTACTCGATGGGTTCTGGGGCCAACGTCCTGACTTTC	TRBV6-5	16	.	TRBJ2-6	many
CASSEVENSPLHF	TGTGCCAGCAGTGAAGTAGAGAATTCACCCCTCCACTTT	TRBV6-1	13	.	TRBJ1-6	medium-sized
CASSLEPWGVSYGYTF	TGTGCCAGCAGCTTAGAGCCTTGGGGGGTGAGCTATGGCTACACCTTC	TRBV11-2	16	.	TRBJ1-2	many
CASSPYRGPARELFF	TGTGCCAGCAGTCCATACAGGGGGCCCGCGCGGGAGCTGTTTTTT	TRBV28	15	TRBD1	TRBJ2-2	few
CASSPNQGGSNEQYF	TGTGCCAGCAGCCCCAACCAGGGGGGGTCCAACGAGCAGTACTTC	TRBV9	15	.	TRBJ2-7	.
CAWTNRVSTEAFF	TGTGCCTGGACAAACAGGGTGAGCACTGAAGCTTTCTTT	TRBV30	13	.	TRBJ1-1	many
CASSFGTPDVVSTLHF	TGTGCCAGCAGTTTCGGGACACCGGATGTTGTCTCAACTCTCCACTTT	TRBV28	16	.	TRBJ1-6	few
CSARLGLANYYEQYF	TGCAGTGCTAGACTTGGACTAGCCAACTACTACGAGCAGTACTTC	TRBV20-1	15	TRBD2	TRBJ2-7	.
CASSDSNWEGPDTQYF	TGTGCCAGCAGTGACTCGAATTGGGAGGGCCCAGATACGCAGTATTTT	TRBV6-4	16	TRBD2	TRBJ2-3	many
CASSWDRGVETQYF	TGTGCCAGCAGCTGGGACAGGGGCGTGGAGACCCAGTACTTC	TRBV12-3/TRBV12-4	14	TRBD1	TRBJ2-5	many
CASSEEDRGNEQFF	TGTGCCAGCAGTGAAGAGGACAGGGGAAATGAGCAGTTCTTC	TRBV6-1	14	TRBD1	TRBJ2-1	.
CASSPQGGYDYGYTF	TGTGCCAGCAGCCCACAGGGAGGGTATGACTATGGCTACACCTTC	TRBV11-2	15	.	TRBJ1-2	many
CASTLGGDPAASNQPQHF	TGTGCCAGCACCCTGGGCGGCGACCCTGCAGCGAGCAATCAGCCCCAGCATTTT	TRBV7-4	18	.	TRBJ1-5	many
CASSPGGPRDTQYF	TGCGCCAGCAGCCCGGGGGGGCCCAGAGATACGCAGTATTTT	TRBV5-1	14	TRBD2	TRBJ2-3	many
CASSLAGPGEYEQYF	TGCGCCAGCAGCTTGGCGGGGCCAGGAGAGTACGAGCAGTACTTC	TRBV5-1	15	.	TRBJ2-7	.
CASSLRVAGPDEQFF	TGTGCCAGCAGCTTACGTGTGGCGGGGCCGGATGAGCAGTTCTTC	TRBV11-2	15	.	TRBJ2-1	many